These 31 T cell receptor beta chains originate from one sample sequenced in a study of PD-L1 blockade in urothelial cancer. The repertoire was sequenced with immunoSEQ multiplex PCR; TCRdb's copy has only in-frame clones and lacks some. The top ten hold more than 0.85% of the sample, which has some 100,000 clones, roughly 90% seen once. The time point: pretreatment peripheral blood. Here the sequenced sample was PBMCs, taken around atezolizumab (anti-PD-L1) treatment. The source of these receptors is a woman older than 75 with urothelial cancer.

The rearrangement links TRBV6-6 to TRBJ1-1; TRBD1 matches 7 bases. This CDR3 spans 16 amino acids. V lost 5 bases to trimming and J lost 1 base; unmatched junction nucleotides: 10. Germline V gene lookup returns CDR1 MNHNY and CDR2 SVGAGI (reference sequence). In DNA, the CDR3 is TGTGCCAGCAGTAACAGGGGAAAAAGGGGGAACACTGAAGCTTTCTTT. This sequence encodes CASSNRGKRGNTEAFF.

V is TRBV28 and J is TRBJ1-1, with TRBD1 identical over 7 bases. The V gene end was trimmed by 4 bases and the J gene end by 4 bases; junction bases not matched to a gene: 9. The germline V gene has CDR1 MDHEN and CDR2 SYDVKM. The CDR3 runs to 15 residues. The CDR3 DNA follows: TGTGCCAGCAGTTCCCCTTTGGGACAGACCACTGAAGCTTTCTTT. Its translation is CASSSPLGQTTEAFF.

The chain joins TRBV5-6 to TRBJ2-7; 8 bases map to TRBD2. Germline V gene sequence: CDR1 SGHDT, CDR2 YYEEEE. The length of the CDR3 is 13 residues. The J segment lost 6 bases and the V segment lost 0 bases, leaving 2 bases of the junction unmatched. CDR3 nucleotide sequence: TGTGCCAGCAGCTTGGCGACTAGCGCCGAGCAGTACTTC. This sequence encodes CASSLATSAEQYF.

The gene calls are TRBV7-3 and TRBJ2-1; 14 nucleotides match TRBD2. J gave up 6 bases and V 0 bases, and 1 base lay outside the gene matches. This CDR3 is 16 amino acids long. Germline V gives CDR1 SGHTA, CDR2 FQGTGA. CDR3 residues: CASSLTGLAGVNEQFF. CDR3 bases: TGTGCCAGCAGCTTAACGGGACTAGCGGGGGTCAATGAGCAGTTCTTC.

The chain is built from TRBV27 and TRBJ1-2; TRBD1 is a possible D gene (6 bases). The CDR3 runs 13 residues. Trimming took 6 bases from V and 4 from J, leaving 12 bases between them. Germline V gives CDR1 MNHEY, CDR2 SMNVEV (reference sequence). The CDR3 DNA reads TGTGCCAGCAGCACAGGGTGGGGCTATGGCTACACCTTC. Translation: CASSTGWGYGYTF.

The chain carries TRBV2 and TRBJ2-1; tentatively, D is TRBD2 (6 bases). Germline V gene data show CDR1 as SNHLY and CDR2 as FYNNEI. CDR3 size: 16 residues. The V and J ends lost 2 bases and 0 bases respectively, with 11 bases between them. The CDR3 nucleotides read TGTGCCAGCAGTGAACCGGGACTTCGCTCCTACAATGAGCAGTTCTTC. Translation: CASSEPGLRSYNEQFF.

DNA for the CDR3: TGCAGCGCTCAGGAGGGTGCTGGGGAGCTGTTTTTT. Amino acids: CSAQEGAGELFF. The V call is TRBV29-1, the J call TRBJ2-2, with D maybe TRBD2 (6 bases). Trimming removed 7 bases at V and 8 bases at J, with 14 bases between. CDR1 SQVTM and CDR2 ANQGSEA come from the germline V gene. The CDR3 is 12 amino acids.

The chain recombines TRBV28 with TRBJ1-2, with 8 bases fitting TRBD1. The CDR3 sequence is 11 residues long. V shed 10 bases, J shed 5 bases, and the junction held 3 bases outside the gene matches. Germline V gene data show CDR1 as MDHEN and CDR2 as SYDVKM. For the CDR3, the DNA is TGTGCCACTGGGACAGGATATGGCTACACCTTC. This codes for CATGTGYGYTF.

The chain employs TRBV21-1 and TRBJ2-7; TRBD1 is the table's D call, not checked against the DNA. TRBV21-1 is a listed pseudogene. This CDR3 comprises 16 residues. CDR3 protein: CASSKEDRDMTSEQYF. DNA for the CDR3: TGTGCCAGCAGCAAAGAGGACAGGGATATGACCTCCGAGCAGTACTTC.

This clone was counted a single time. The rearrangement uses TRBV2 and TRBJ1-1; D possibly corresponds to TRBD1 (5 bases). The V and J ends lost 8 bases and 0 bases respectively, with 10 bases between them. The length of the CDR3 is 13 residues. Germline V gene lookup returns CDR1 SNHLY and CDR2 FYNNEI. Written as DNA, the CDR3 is TGTGCCAGCGCTACCAGGGTGAACACTGAAGCTTTCTTT. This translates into CASATRVNTEAFF.

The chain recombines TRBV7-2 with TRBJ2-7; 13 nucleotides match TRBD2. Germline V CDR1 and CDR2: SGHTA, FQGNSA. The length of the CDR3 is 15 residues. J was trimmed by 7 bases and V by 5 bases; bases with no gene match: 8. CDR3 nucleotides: TGTGCCAGCAGCCGTACTAGCGGGAGGGCCGGGGAGCAGTACTTC. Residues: CASSRTSGRAGEQYF.

The CDR3 region is CASSFASTSDEQYF. In DNA form, the CDR3 reads TGTGCCAGCAGTTTTGCCAGTACTAGCGACGAGCAGTACTTC. The chain combines TRBV27 with TRBJ2-7; the match to TRBD2 covers 7 bases. This CDR3 has 14 amino acids. The junction had 7 bases not matched to a gene; V was cut back by 3 bases and J by 5 bases. From germline, CDR1 is MNHEY and CDR2 SMNVEV (reference sequence).

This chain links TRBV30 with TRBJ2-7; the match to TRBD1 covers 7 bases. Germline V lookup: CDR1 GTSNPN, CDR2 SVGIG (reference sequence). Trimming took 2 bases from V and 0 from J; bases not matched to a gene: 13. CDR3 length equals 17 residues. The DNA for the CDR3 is TGTGCCTGGAGTCCAGACAGGGCGAAAAGGTACTCCTACGAGCAGTACTTC. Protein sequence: CAWSPDRAKRYSYEQYF.

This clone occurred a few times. The CDR3 DNA sequence: TGTGCCAGCAGCGTGACAGGGCTGGGCAATCAGCCCCAGCATTTT. It yields the protein CASSVTGLGNQPQHF. The rearrangement links TRBV9 to TRBJ1-5, with 7 nucleotides matching TRBD1. The V segment lost 2 bases and the J segment 2 bases; nucleotides outside the gene matches: 4. CDR3 size: 15 residues. The germline gives CDR1 SGDLS, CDR2 YYNGEE.

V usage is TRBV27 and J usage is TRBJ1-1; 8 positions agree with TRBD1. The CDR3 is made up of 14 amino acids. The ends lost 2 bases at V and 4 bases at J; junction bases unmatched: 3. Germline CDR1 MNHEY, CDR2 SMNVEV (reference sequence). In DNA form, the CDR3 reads TGTGCCAGCAGTTTAACAGGGGGGGGCACTGAAGCTTTCTTT. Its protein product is CASSLTGGGTEAFF.

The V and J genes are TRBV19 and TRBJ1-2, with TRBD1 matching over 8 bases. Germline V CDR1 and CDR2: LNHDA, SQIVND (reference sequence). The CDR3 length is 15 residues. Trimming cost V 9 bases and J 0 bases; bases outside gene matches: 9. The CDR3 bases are TGTGCCAGCACCCGACAGGGGTTAGCTAACTATGGCTACACCTTC. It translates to CASTRQGLANYGYTF.

The CDR3 protein is CASWPGQGANIAGELFF. The CDR3 DNA sequence: TGCGCCAGCTGGCCTGGACAGGGGGCGAATATAGCCGGGGAGCTGTTTTTT. This chain links TRBV5-1 with TRBJ2-2; 11 nucleotides line up with TRBD1. V dropped 7 bases and J dropped 6; count of bases not matched to a gene: 14. The CDR3 sequence is 17 residues long. Germline V gene lookup returns CDR1 SGHRS and CDR2 YFSETQ.

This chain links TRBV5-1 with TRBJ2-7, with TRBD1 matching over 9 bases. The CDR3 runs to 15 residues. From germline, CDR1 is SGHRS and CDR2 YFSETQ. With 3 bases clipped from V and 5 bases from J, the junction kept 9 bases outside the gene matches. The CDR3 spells CASSSTGTGTHEQYF. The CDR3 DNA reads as TGCGCCAGCAGCTCCACCGGGACAGGGACCCACGAGCAGTACTTC.

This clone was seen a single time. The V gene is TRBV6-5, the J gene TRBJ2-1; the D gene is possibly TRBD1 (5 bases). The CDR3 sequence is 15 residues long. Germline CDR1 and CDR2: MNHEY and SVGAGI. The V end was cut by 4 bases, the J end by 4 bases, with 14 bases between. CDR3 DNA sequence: TGTGCCAGCAGTTTACAGGTGGGAAGGTACAATGAGCAGTTCTTC. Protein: CASSLQVGRYNEQFF.

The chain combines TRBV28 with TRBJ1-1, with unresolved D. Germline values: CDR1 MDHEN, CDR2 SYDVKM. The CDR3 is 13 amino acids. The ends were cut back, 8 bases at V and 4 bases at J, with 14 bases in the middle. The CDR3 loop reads CASSTSVFTEAFF. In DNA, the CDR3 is TGTGCCAGCTCTACCTCGGTTTTCACTGAAGCTTTCTTT. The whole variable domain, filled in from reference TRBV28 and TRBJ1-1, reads DVKVTQSSRYLVKRTGEKVFLECVQDMDHENMFWYRQDPGLGLRLIYFSYDVKMKEKGDIPEGYSVSREKKERFSLILESASTNQTSMYLCASSTSVFTEAFFGQGTRLTVV.

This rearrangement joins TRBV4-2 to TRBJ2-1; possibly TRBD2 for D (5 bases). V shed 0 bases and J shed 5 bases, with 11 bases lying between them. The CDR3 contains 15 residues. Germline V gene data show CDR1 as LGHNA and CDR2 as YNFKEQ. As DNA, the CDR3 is TGTGCCAGCAGCCAAGATGGGGAGAGGAACAATGAGCAGTTCTTC. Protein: CASSQDGERNNEQFF.

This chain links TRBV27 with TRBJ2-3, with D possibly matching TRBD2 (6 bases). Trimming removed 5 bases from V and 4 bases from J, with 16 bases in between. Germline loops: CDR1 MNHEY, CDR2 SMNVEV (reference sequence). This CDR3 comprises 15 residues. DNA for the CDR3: TGTGCCAGCAGTCTTTGGGGGGAGAGGTCAGATACGCAGTATTTT. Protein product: CASSLWGERSDTQYF.

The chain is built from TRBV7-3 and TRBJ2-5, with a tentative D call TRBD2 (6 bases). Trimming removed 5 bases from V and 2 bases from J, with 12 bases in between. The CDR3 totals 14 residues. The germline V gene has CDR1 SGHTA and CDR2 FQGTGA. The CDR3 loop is CASSPIGGQETQYF. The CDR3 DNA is TGTGCCAGCAGCCCCATCGGGGGTCAAGAGACCCAGTACTTC.

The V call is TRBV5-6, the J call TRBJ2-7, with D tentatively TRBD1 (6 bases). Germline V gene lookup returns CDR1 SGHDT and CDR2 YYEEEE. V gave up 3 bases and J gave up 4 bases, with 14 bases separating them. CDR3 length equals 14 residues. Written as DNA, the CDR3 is TGTGCCAGCAGCTCCTCCGGACAGTTATACGAGCAGTACTTC. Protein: CASSSSGQLYEQYF.

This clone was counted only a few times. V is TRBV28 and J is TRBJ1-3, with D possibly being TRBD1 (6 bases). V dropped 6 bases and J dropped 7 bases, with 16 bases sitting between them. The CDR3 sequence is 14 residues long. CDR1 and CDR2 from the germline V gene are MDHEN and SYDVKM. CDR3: CASSPRRGLNTIYF. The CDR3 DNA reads TGTGCCAGCAGCCCCAGGCGGGGGCTTAACACCATATATTTT.

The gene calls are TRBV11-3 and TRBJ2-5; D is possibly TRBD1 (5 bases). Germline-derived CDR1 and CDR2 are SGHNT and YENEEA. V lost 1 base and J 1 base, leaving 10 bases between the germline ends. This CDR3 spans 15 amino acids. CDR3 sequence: CASSLGAGAQETQYF. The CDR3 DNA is TGTGCCAGCAGCTTAGGGGCTGGGGCCCAAGAGACCCAGTACTTC.

The CDR3 region is CASSLSGSSNEKLFF. In DNA form, the CDR3 reads TGTGCCAGCAGCTTAAGCGGTAGCTCTAATGAAAAACTGTTTTTT. The chain joins TRBV7-3 to TRBJ1-4, with D uncertain. Germline CDR1 and CDR2: SGHTA and FQGTGA. This CDR3 is built from 15 residues. Trimming pared 1 base from V and 3 bases from J, leaving 9 bases between.

CDR3 in DNA: TGTGCCAGCACCGTAGACAGGGGTAGCACTGAAGCTTTCTTT. It codes for CASTVDRGSTEAFF. This chain joins TRBV2 and TRBJ1-1; 8 bases map to TRBD1. This CDR3 region has 14 residues. The germline V gene encodes CDR1 SNHLY and CDR2 FYNNEI. With V trimmed by 7 bases and J by 4 bases, 8 bases remained unmatched.

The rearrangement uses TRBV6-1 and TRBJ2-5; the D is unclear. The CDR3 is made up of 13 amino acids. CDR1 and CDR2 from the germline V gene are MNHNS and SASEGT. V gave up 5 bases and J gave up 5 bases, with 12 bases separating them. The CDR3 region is CASSRGWVETQYF. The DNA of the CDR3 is TGTGCCAGCAGTCGAGGATGGGTGGAGACCCAGTACTTC.

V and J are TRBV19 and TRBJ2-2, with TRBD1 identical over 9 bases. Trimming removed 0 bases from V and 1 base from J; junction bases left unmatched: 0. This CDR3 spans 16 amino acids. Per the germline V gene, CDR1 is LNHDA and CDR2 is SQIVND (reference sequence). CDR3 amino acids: CASSIEGQGNTGELFF. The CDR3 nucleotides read TGTGCCAGTAGTATAGAGGGACAGGGGAACACCGGGGAGCTGTTTTTT.

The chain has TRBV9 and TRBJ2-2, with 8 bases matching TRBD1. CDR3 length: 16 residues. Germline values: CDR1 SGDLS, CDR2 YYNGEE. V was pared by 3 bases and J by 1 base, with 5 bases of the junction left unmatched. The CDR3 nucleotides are TGTGCCAGCAGCGCTTCTGGGACAGGGAACACCGGGGAGCTGTTTTTT. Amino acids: CASSASGTGNTGELFF.